This T cell receptor (beta chain) stems from a study of identifying expanded T cells in peripheral blood. Assay used: immunoSEQ multiplex PCR; TCRdb lists only in-frame clones, some missing. The table has under 150,000 clones, 84% seen once. CDR1 and CDR2 from the germline V gene are LNHDA and SQIVND (reference sequence). This CDR3 spans 13 amino acids. The germline V and J ends were trimmed by 7 bases and 11 bases, with 18 bases remaining between them. This receptor was obtained from a person aged 18 to 70 in good health. Input material: blood. This chain joins TRBV19 and TRBJ1-3; D gene ambiguous. Here the CDR3 DNA reads TGTGCCAGTACCTTTCAATCTCCCGGCCCCATATATTTT. Amino acids: CASTFQSPGPIYF.